The entry that follows covers one T cell receptor (beta chain) sequence. Its specificity is not known. Regarding treatment: oral pan-JAK inhibitor, 5-10 mg twice daily. The data stem from a study of CD8+ T cells in alopecia areata. About the research overall: For treated patients, severity scores reflected the percentage of scalp area affected.

Study-wide findings and caveats: Scalp and blood retained many expanded lesional clones during tofacitinib.

RNA was isolated and reverse transcribed to cDNA, the sequencing template. Measured with immunoSEQ multiplex PCR; TCRdb has only the in-frame clones, and not every one. The repertoire holds 150,000 or so clones, with around 50% as singletons. The V end was cut by 1 base, the J end by 10 bases, with 7 bases between. Germline loops: CDR1 MNHNY, CDR2 SVGAGI (reference sequence). The CDR3 runs to 11 residues. V usage is TRBV6-6 and J usage is TRBJ1-2; no clear D. This TCR derives from a human donor with alopecia areata. The sample in question was CD8+ T cells sorted from blood, obtained at week 4, from a patient treated with tofacitinib. The CDR3 bases are TGTGCCAGCAGTTACTTCGACGTCTACACCTTC. It is translated as CASSYFDVYTF.